The text below deals with one T cell receptor (beta chain). This sample is drawn from a study of blood T cell repertoires in COVID-19. Study-wide background: Material from acute and convalescent COVID-19 was sourced from the United States, Italy and Spain. PBMCs, B-cell-depleted T cells, or T cells were the source of the cDNA or gDNA that made up the material.

CDR3 size: 15 residues. Unmatched junction bases numbered 9, after V lost 5 bases and J lost 8 bases. Germline assignment: CDR1 SGHVS and CDR2 FNYEAQ. This table comes from immunoSEQ multiplex PCR, and its TCRdb copy is limited to in-frame clones, with some not included. This table holds about 210,000 clones, about 91% found once. The sequenced sample was peripheral blood. The receptor was derived from a man aged 30 to 39 with acute or convalescent COVID-19. The chain recombines TRBV7-6 with TRBJ2-4; 10 bases match TRBD2. The CDR3 DNA follows: TGTGCCAGCAGCCATGAACTAGCGGGAATATACATTCAGTACTTC. Amino acid sequence: CASSHELAGIYIQYF. The full variable domain, rest sourced from reference TRBV7-6 and TRBJ2-4, is GAGVSQSPRYKVTKRGQDVALRCDPISGHVSLYWYRQALGQGPEFLTYFNYEAQQDKSGLPNDRFSAERPEGSISTLTIQRTEQRDSAMYRCASSHELAGIYIQYFGAGTRLSVL.